This paragraph reports one T cell receptor (beta chain). Antigen specificity is unknown. These data belong to a study of CD8 T cells in ankylosing spondylitis. Construction of TCR beta libraries was performed using quantitative 5'-RACE with molecular barcodes. TCRdb re-called the 5' RACE reads through MiXCR, storing one row per CDR3 protein. Of about 360,000 distinct CDR3 sequences listed, about 20% are singletons. The CDR3 extends over 11 amino acids. Trimming cost V 6 bases and J 5 bases, with 6 bases left between them. Germline V gene sequence: CDR1 SGHRS, CDR2 YFSETQ. Whole-study results and caveats: Prior work had noted some motif variants in reactive arthritis blood and synovial fluid. What appeared characteristic of ankylosing spondylitis blood was a TCR beta motif of fewer than ten highly homologous variants. Disease-linked clones, CD8+, were relatively rare in peripheral blood.

This receptor was taken from a male donor with ankylosing spondylitis or in good health (not recorded which). The chain couples TRBV5-1 to TRBJ2-1; no clear D. The material sequenced was blood, either unsorted or a sorted T cell fraction (not recorded which). Here the CDR3 reads CASTANNEQFF. The DNA for the CDR3 is TGCGCCAGCACCGCCAACAATGAGCAGTTCTTC.